This T cell receptor beta chain was identified in a study of long-term antiretroviral therapy in people with HIV. At the survey level, the v3.0 immunoSEQ assay was run. Here immunoSEQ multiplex PCR was the method, and the copy in TCRdb shows in-frame clones only, minus some. This sample yields fewer than 30,000 clones, of which 81% are seen a single time; approximately 6% belongs to the top ten. The CDR3 spans 14 residues. CDR1 is KGHSH and CDR2 is LQKENI in the germline V gene. V was pared by 6 bases and J by 2 bases, with 13 bases between. As for this clone: What it binds is not known.

Per donor, at least one pre-ART and at least two post-ART PBMC samples were obtained. General study points: Compared with controls, HIV repertoires showed narrower CDR3 length ranges.

Specimen: unsorted PBMCs, collected 4.4 years after starting antiretroviral therapy. This receptor was identified in a man aged 25-40 years with HIV. The chain is built from TRBV18 and TRBJ1-1; unclear D gene. CDR3 in DNA: TGTGCCAGCTCGTATTACAGTGACAACACTGAAGCTTTCTTT. This translates into CASSYYSDNTEAFF.